One sample yielded the 28 T cell receptor beta chains listed below, sequenced in a study of T cells in Graves' hyperthyroidism and ophthalmopathy. Amplified regions were TCR beta CDR3 sequences from RNA transcripts. First-round RT-PCR targeting the TCR CDR3 was performed with the HTBI primer set. TCRdb used MiXCR to reprocess the multiplex PCR reads, holding one entry per CDR3 protein. The sample records some 250,000 distinct CDR3 sequences, about 15% being singletons. Sample: blood. Receptors originate from a woman in her forties or fifties with Graves' hyperthyroidism that later progressed to Graves' ophthalmopathy.

The chain carries TRBV12-3 or TRBV12-4 and TRBJ2-3; D unresolved. V was clipped by 7 bases and J by 3 bases, with 11 bases between them. There are 13 residues in the CDR3. CDR3: CASNLAGTDTQYF. The CDR3 DNA follows: TGTGCCAGCAATCTTGCTGGGACAGATACGCAGTATTTT.

The chain couples TRBV19 to TRBJ1-5; 10 nucleotides line up with TRBD1. The germline V gene has CDR1 LNHDA and CDR2 SQIVND (reference sequence). V shed 7 bases and J 7 bases; nucleotides not matched to a gene: 10. This CDR3 spans 15 amino acids. CDR3: CASILTGGARQPQHF. Here the CDR3 DNA reads TGTGCCAGTATCCTGACAGGGGGCGCGAGACAGCCCCAGCATTTT.

As concerns this clonotype: A clone one base away is much larger, so this may be a read error. The rearrangement uses TRBV20-1 and TRBJ2-1; TRBD2 matches at 10 bases. V gave up 0 bases and J gave up 14 bases; unmatched junction bases: 7. Looked up from germline, CDR1 is DFQATT and CDR2 is SNEGSKA (reference sequence). The CDR3 totals 13 residues. As DNA, the CDR3 is TGCAGTGCTAGAGATGGGGCTAGCGGGAGTAAGTTCTTC. Its translation: CSARDGASGSKFF.

This clonotype was seen ten or more times. The rearrangement joins TRBV20-1 to TRBJ2-7, with 14 positions matching TRBD2. The CDR3 is 16 residues long. The V gene's germline CDR1 is DFQATT and CDR2 SNEGSKA (reference sequence). With V trimmed by 1 base and J by 4 bases, 6 bases remained unmatched. The CDR3 sequence is CSARGGTSGRVYEQYF. CDR3 DNA sequence: TGCAGTGCTAGAGGCGGGACTAGCGGGAGAGTGTACGAGCAGTACTTC.

Notes on this clonotype: A much larger clone lies a single base off, so this may be a read error. The chain is built from TRBV3-1 and TRBJ2-2; the match to TRBD1 covers 7 bases. The CDR3 is 18 amino acids. CDR1 LGHDT and CDR2 YNNKEL come from the germline V gene (reference sequence). The CDR3 is CASSQNRDSVANTGKLFF. The CDR3 region has the DNA TGTGCCAGCAGCCAAAACCGGGACAGCGTCGCGAACACCGGGAAGCTGTTTTTT.

This clonotype was recorded a few times. V usage is TRBV14 and J usage is TRBJ1-3, with D tentatively TRBD1 (5 bases). This CDR3 has 13 amino acids. The V end was cut by 5 bases, the J end by 2 bases, with 7 bases between. Per germline, CDR1 SGHDN and CDR2 FVKESK. This CDR3 is CASSWGAGNTIYF. In DNA form, the CDR3 reads TGTGCCAGCAGCTGGGGGGCTGGAAACACCATATATTTT.

This clonotype was counted at least ten times. The CDR3 here is CASSSIAAYNEQFF. The CDR3 DNA sequence: TGTGCCAGCAGTTCCATAGCGGCCTACAATGAGCAGTTCTTC. The chain combines TRBV28 with TRBJ2-1, with D maybe TRBD2 (6 bases). CDR1 and CDR2 from the germline V gene are MDHEN and SYDVKM. This CDR3 region has 14 residues. The V end lost 4 bases, the J end lost 2 bases, and 9 bases lay between the germline ends.

In its sample, this clonotype was seen many times. The chain recombines TRBV7-3 with TRBJ2-7; the D call may be TRBD1 or TRBD2 (5 bases each). CDR3 length equals 13 residues. CDR1 is SGHTA and CDR2 is FQGTGA in the germline V gene. V was shortened by 3 bases and J by 5 bases, with 11 bases between the two germline ends. The CDR3 DNA follows: TGTGCCAGCAGCTTGTCTCCGGGACACGAGCAGTACTTC. It is translated as CASSLSPGHEQYF.

The rearrangement joins TRBV5-1 to TRBJ2-4; 7 bases line up with TRBD1. Germline CDR1 and CDR2: SGHRS and YFSETQ. The junction had 4 bases not matched to a gene; V was cut back by 1 base and J by 6 bases. The length of the CDR3 is 14 residues. CDR3 in amino acids: CASSLNRGGNIQYF. In DNA form, the CDR3 reads TGCGCCAGCAGCTTGAACAGGGGCGGAAACATTCAGTACTTC.

The genes are TRBV19 and TRBJ2-5; 14 nucleotides agree with TRBD2. In germline, CDR1 is LNHDA, CDR2 SQIVND (reference sequence). The CDR3 contains 19 residues. J was trimmed by 4 bases and V by 3 bases; bases with no gene match: 13. CDR3 residues: CASSILTPGTSGRGETQYF. In DNA, the CDR3 is TGTGCCAGTAGTATCCTGACCCCCGGGACTAGCGGGAGAGGAGAGACCCAGTACTTC.

The rearrangement uses TRBV4-2 and TRBJ2-2, with D hard to call. This CDR3 is built from 16 residues. The V gene's germline CDR1 is LGHNA and CDR2 YNFKEQ. Trimming left V 1 base short and J 3 bases short, with 12 bases between. The CDR3 DNA follows: TGTGCCAGCAGCCAAGTGTTGGATGGGGACACCGGGGAGCTGTTTTTT. This codes for CASSQVLDGDTGELFF.

In this sample, this clonotype turned up many times. The CDR3 is CASSSTGTDTDTQYF. The CDR3 DNA reads as TGTGCCAGCAGCAGCACCGGCACGGACACAGATACGCAGTATTTT. The chain has TRBV7-9 and TRBJ2-3; the D is unclear. Trimming left V 5 bases short and J 2 bases short, with 14 bases between. The CDR3 covers 15 residues. Germline lookup yields CDR1 SEHNR and CDR2 FQNEAQ (reference sequence). Full variable domain (remainder filled in from reference TRBV7-9 and TRBJ2-3): DTGVSQNPRHKITKRGQNVTFRCDPISEHNRLYWYRQTLGQGPEFLTYFQNEAQLEKSRLLSDRFSAERPKGSFSTLEIQRTEQGDSAMYLCASSSTGTDTDTQYFGPGTRLTVL.

This clonotype was recorded at least ten times. The rearrangement links TRBV2 to TRBJ1-3; TRBD1 matches 8 bases. The V gene's germline CDR1 is SNHLY and CDR2 FYNNEI. The CDR3 has 13 residues. V shed 5 bases, J shed 8 bases, and the junction held 5 bases outside the gene matches. The CDR3 spells CASSSGQGDTIYF. CDR3 nucleotide sequence: TGTGCCAGCAGTTCAGGACAGGGTGACACCATATATTTT.

This clonotype was counted ten times or more. The rearrangement joins TRBV3-1 to TRBJ1-1; D is unclear. CDR1 is LGHDT and CDR2 is YNNKEL in the germline V gene (reference sequence). The CDR3 has 14 amino acids. Trimming cost V 3 bases and J 0 bases, with 8 bases left between them. The CDR3, as DNA: TGTGCCAGCAGCCAGCTACGGATGAACACTGAAGCTTTCTTT. As protein: CASSQLRMNTEAFF.

The table lists this clonotype with a few counts. The gene calls are TRBV15 and TRBJ2-5, with D hard to call. Germline CDR1 reads LNHNV; CDR2 reads YYDKDF (reference sequence). V was shortened by 3 bases and J by 2 bases, with 13 bases between the two germline ends. There are 15 residues in the CDR3. Written as DNA, the CDR3 is TGTGCCACCAGCAGGGGCCTGCGGCGTCAAGAGACCCAGTACTTC. Translation: CATSRGLRRQETQYF.

The chain recombines TRBV5-4 with TRBJ1-6; possible D gene TRBD1, 5 bases. This CDR3 spans 14 amino acids. V was shortened by 5 bases and J by 11 bases, with 17 bases between the two germline ends. Germline V gene data show CDR1 as SGHNT and CDR2 as YYREEE (reference sequence). The CDR3 coding sequence is TGTGCCAGCAGTTTTGCTGGGGACGGGACACCCCTCCACTTT. It translates to CASSFAGDGTPLHF.

This clonotype was counted ten times or more. In DNA, the CDR3 is TGTGCCAGCTCACCGGGCCTAGCGGTAAACGAGCAGTACTTC. Protein sequence: CASSPGLAVNEQYF. The V call is TRBV18, the J call TRBJ2-7; 7 bases match TRBD2. V gave up 3 bases and J gave up 5 bases; unmatched junction bases: 7. In germline, CDR1 is KGHSH, CDR2 LQKENI. The CDR3 covers 14 residues.

V is TRBV5-1 and J is TRBJ1-4; D perhaps matches TRBD1 (6 bases). CDR3 size: 15 residues. The germline V gene has CDR1 SGHRS and CDR2 YFSETQ. The V gene lost 1 base and the J gene lost 4 bases, with 11 bases spanning the gap. CDR3 sequence (DNA): TGCGCCAGCAGCTTGATGTCAGGGGATAATGAAAAACTGTTTTTT. Translating it yields CASSLMSGDNEKLFF.

This clonotype was recorded at least ten times. This chain joins TRBV5-1 and TRBJ1-1, with D unresolved. The CDR3 runs 14 residues. Deletions cut 3 bases from V and 0 bases from J, with 9 bases between. Germline V CDR1 and CDR2: SGHRS, YFSETQ. The CDR3 reads CASSSYMLNTEAFF. CDR3 DNA sequence: TGCGCCAGCAGCTCTTACATGCTGAACACTGAAGCTTTCTTT.

This clonotype was picked up many times. The chain joins TRBV5-1 to TRBJ1-5; possible D gene TRBD1, 6 bases. Germline V gene data show CDR1 as SGHRS and CDR2 as YFSETQ. The CDR3 is 15 residues long. With 0 bases removed from V and 4 bases from J, the gap between germline ends came to 11 bases. The CDR3 loop is CASSLEGGANQPQHF. Here the CDR3 DNA reads TGCGCCAGCAGCTTGGAAGGGGGAGCAAATCAGCCCCAGCATTTT.

This clonotype was detected ten times or more. The V gene is TRBV20-1, the J gene TRBJ1-1; D may be TRBD1 (6 bases). The CDR3 is 14 residues long. The ends were cut back, 5 bases at V and 1 base at J, with 14 bases in the middle. Germline V gene data show CDR1 as DFQATT and CDR2 as SNEGSKA (reference sequence). Here the CDR3 reads CSAPYRVRNTEAFF. The CDR3, as DNA: TGCAGTGCTCCCTACAGGGTGAGGAACACTGAAGCTTTCTTT.

This clonotype was counted many times. The chain employs TRBV24-1 and TRBJ2-1; the match to TRBD2 covers 12 bases. Germline V CDR1 and CDR2: KGHDR, SFDVKD. V lost 5 bases and J lost 9; bases outside the gene matches: 10. The CDR3 contains 16 residues. In DNA, the CDR3 is TGTGCCACCAGTGGGGCCCTAGCGGGAGGGCCAGGTGAGCAGTTCTTC. Translated, it gives CATSGALAGGPGEQFF.

This clonotype was detected many times. This chain uses TRBV12-3 or TRBV12-4 with TRBJ1-4, with 8 bases lining up with TRBD1. V lost 3 bases and J lost 6; bases outside the gene matches: 12. The CDR3 is made up of 17 amino acids. The CDR3 nucleotides are TGTGCCAGCAGTTTCGGACAGGGACATGGGGCGTATGAAAAACTGTTTTTT. This sequence encodes CASSFGQGHGAYEKLFF.

This clonotype was picked up many times. V is TRBV20-1 and J is TRBJ2-5; a weak D match, TRBD1 (5 bases). CDR3 length: 11 amino acids. V lost 6 bases to trimming and J lost 7 bases, with 12 bases between them. Germline V gene data show CDR1 as DFQATT and CDR2 as SNEGSKA (reference sequence). The CDR3 coding sequence is TGCAGTGCCGCAGGGATGGGGACCCAGTACTTC. This codes for CSAAGMGTQYF.

The V and J genes are TRBV10-1 and TRBJ2-3; D unresolved. There are 13 residues in the CDR3. Trimming removed 4 bases from V and 1 base from J, with 6 bases in between. CDR1 and CDR2 (germline): WNHNN, SYGVQD (reference sequence). CDR3 bases: TGCGCCAGCAGTGCCATCCGCACAGATACGCAGTATTTT. Amino acid sequence: CASSAIRTDTQYF.

At least ten counts were recorded for this clonotype. The chain carries TRBV28 and TRBJ2-2, with D uncertain. This CDR3 comprises 15 residues. Between the trimmed V and J ends, which lost 0 bases and 4 bases, there was a span of 9 bases. Germline CDR1 MDHEN, CDR2 SYDVKM. Here the CDR3 reads CASSLWGASTGELFF. The CDR3 nucleotides are TGTGCCAGCAGTTTATGGGGCGCCAGCACCGGGGAGCTGTTTTTT.

This clonotype occurred a few times. The rearrangement uses TRBV7-3 and TRBJ2-4; D is undetermined. Trimming shortened V by 7 bases and J by 0 bases, and 7 bases separated the two germline ends. The germline V gene encodes CDR1 SGHTA and CDR2 FQGTGA. This CDR3 is built from 13 residues. CDR3 coding DNA: TGTGCCAGCACCCAAATAGCCAAAAACATTCAGTACTTC. Residues: CASTQIAKNIQYF. Full variable domain (missing parts from reference TRBV7-3 and TRBJ2-4): GAGVSQTPSNKVTEKGKYVELRCDPISGHTALYWYRQSLGQGPEFLIYFQGTGAADDSGLPNDRFFAVRPEGSVSTLKIQRTERGDSAVYLCASTQIAKNIQYFGAGTRLSVL.

This clonotype was observed at least ten times. The chain joins TRBV27 to TRBJ1-3, with D unclear. Trimming took 4 bases from V and 0 from J, leaving 7 bases between them. The CDR3 spans 14 residues. CDR1 MNHEY and CDR2 SMNVEV come from the germline V gene (reference sequence). DNA for the CDR3: TGTGCCAGCAGTTCAGCAGCCTCTGGAAACACCATATATTTT. This sequence encodes CASSSAASGNTIYF.